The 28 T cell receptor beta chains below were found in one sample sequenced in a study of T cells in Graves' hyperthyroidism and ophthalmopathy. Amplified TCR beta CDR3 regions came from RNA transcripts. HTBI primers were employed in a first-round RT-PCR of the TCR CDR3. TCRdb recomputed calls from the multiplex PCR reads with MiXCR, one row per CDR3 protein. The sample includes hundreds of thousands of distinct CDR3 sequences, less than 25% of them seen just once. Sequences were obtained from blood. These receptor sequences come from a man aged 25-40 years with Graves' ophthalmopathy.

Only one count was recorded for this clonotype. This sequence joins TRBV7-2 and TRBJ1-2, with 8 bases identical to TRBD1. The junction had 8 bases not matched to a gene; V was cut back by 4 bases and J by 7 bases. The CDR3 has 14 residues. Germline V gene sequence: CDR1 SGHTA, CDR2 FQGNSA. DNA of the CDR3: TGTGCCAGCAGCTCCGGCCAGGGGGCGAGTGGCTACACCTTC. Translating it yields CASSSGQGASGYTF.

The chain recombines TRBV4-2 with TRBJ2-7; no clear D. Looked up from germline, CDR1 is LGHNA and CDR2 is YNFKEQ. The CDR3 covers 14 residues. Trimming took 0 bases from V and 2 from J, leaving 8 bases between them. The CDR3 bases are TGTGCCAGCAGCCAAGAACGAACCCCCTACGAGCAGTACTTC. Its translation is CASSQERTPYEQYF.

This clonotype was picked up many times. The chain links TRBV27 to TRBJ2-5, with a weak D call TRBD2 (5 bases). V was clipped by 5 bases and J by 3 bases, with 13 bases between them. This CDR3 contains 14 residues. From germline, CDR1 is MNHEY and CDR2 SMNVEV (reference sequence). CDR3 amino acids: CASSPAAAKETQYF. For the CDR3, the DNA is TGTGCCAGCAGTCCTGCAGCGGCTAAAGAGACCCAGTACTTC.

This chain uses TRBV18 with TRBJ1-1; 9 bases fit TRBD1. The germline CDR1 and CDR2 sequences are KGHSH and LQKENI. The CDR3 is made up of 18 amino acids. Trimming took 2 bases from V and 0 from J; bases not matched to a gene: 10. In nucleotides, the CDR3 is TGTGCCAGCTCACCAAGGGGGACAGGGACTATATTGAACACTGAAGCTTTCTTT. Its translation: CASSPRGTGTILNTEAFF.

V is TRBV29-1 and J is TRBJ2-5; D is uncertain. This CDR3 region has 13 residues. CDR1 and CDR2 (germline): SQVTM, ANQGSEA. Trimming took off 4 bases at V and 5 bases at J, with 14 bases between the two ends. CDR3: CSVVQALGETQYF. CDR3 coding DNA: TGCAGCGTTGTACAAGCCCTGGGGGAGACCCAGTACTTC.

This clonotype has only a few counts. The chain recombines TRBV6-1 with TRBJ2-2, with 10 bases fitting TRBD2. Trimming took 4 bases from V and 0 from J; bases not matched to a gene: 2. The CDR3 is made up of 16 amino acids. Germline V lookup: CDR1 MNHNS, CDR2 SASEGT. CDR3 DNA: TGTGCCAGCAGTGGGACTAGCGGCCCGAACACCGGGGAGCTGTTTTTT. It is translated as CASSGTSGPNTGELFF.

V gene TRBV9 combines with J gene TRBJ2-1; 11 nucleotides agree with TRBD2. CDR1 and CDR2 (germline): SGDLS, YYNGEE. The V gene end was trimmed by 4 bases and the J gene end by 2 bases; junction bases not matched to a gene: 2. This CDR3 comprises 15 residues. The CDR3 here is CASSTSGGAYNEQFF. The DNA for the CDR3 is TGTGCCAGCAGCACTAGCGGGGGTGCCTACAATGAGCAGTTCTTC. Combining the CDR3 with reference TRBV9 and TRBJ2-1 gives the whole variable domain DSGVTQTPKHLITATGQRVTLRCSPRSGDLSVYWYQQSLDQGLQFLIQYYNGEERAKGNILERFSAQQFPDLHSELNLSSLELGDSALYFCASSTSGGAYNEQFFGPGTRLTVL.

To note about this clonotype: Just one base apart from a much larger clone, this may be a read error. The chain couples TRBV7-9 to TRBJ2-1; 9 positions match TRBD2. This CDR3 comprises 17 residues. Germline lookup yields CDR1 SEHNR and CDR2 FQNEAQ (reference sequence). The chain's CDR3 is CASSLVPAGGPYSEQFF. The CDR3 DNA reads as TGTGCCAGCAGCTTAGTTCCTGCGGGAGGGCCCTACAGTGAGCAGTTCTTC.

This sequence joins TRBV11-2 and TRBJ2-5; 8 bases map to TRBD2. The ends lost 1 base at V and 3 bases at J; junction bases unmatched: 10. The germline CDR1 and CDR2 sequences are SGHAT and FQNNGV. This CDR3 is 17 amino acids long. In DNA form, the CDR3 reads TGTGCCAGCAGCTTAGGAGCGGGCCCGGGAGGGGAAGAGACCCAGTACTTC. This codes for CASSLGAGPGGEETQYF.

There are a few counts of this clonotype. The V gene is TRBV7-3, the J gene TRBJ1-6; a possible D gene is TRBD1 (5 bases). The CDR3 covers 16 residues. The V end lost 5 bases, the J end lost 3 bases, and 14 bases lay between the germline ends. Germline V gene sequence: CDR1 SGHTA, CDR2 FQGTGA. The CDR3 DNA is TGTGCCAGCAGCGCGGGGGGTGTCTTCTATAATTCACCCCTCCACTTT. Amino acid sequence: CASSAGGVFYNSPLHF. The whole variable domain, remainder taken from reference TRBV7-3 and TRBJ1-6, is GAGVSQTPSNKVTEKGKYVELRCDPISGHTALYWYRQSLGQGPEFLIYFQGTGAADDSGLPNDRFFAVRPEGSVSTLKIQRTERGDSAVYLCASSAGGVFYNSPLHFGNGTRLTVT.

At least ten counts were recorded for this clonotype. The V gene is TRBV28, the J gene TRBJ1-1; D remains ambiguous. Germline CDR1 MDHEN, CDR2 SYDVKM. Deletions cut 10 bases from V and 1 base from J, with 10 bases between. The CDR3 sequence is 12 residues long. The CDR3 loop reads CAISEENTEAFF. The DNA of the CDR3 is TGTGCCATTTCGGAGGAGAACACTGAAGCTTTCTTT.

The CDR3 region has the DNA TGTGCCAGCAGCAGTCAGACAGGGGGCGGGGAGACCCAGTACTTC. It yields the protein CASSSQTGGGETQYF. This sequence joins TRBV9 and TRBJ2-5, with 10 bases fitting TRBD1. CDR3 size: 15 residues. CDR1 is SGDLS, CDR2 YYNGEE, per germline. The V gene end was trimmed by 4 bases and the J gene end by 5 bases; junction bases not matched to a gene: 8.

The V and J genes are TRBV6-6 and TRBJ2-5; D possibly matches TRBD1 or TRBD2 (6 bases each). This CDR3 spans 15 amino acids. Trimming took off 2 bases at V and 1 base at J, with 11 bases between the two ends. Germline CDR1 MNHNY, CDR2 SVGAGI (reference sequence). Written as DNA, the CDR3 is TGTGCCAGCAGTTACGGGGGGCGGTTCCAAGAGACCCAGTACTTC. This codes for CASSYGGRFQETQYF.

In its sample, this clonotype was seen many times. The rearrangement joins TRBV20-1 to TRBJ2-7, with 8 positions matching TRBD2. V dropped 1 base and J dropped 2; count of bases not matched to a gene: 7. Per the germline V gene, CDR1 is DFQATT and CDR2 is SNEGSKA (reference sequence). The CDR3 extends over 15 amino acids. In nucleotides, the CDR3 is TGCAGTGCTAGAGGTCGCTCGGGAGGGACCTACGAGCAGTACTTC. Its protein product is CSARGRSGGTYEQYF.

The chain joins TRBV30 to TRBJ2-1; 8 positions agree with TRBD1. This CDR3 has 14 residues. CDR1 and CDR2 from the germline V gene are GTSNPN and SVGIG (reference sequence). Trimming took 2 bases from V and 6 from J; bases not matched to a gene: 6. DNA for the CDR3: TGTGCCTGGAGTTCAGGGGGCGCCCCCAATGAGCAGTTCTTC. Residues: CAWSSGGAPNEQFF. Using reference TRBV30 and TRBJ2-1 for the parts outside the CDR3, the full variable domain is SQTIHQWPATLVQPVGSPLSLECTVEGTSNPNLYWYRQAAGRGLQLLFYSVGIGQISSEVPQNLSASRPQDRQFILSSKKLLLSDSGFYLCAWSSGGAPNEQFFGPGTRLTVL.

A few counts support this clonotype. The CDR3 loop reads CSARERGRSYNEQFF. DNA of the CDR3: TGCAGTGCTAGAGAAAGGGGGAGATCCTACAATGAGCAGTTCTTC. This sequence joins TRBV20-1 and TRBJ2-1; perhaps TRBD1 as D (6 bases). Germline CDR1 and CDR2: DFQATT and SNEGSKA (reference sequence). The CDR3 loop spans 15 amino acids. Trimming removed 0 bases from V and 1 base from J, with 10 bases in between.

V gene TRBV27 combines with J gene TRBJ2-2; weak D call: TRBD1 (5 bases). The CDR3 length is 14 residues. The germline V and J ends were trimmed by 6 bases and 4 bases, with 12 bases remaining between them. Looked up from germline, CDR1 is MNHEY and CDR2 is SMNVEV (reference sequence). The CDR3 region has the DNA TGTGCCAGCAGGCTAGATGGGGCCACCGGGGAGCTGTTTTTT. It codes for CASRLDGATGELFF.

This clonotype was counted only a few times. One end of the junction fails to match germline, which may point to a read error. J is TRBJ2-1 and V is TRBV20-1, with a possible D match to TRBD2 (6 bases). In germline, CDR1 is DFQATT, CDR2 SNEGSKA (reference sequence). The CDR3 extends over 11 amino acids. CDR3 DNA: TGCAGTGCTAGAGTCGGGACTGAGCTGTTCTTC. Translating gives CSARVGTELFF.

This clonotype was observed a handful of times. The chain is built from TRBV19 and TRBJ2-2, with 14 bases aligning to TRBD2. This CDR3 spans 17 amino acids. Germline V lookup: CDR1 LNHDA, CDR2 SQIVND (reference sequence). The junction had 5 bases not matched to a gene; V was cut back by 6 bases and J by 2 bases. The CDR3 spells CASRGLAGDINTGELFF. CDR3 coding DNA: TGTGCCAGTAGGGGACTAGCGGGAGATATTAACACCGGGGAGCTGTTTTTT. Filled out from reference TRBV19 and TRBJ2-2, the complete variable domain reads DGGITQSPKYLFRKEGQNVTLSCEQNLNHDAMYWYRQDPGQGLRLIYYSQIVNDFQKGDIAEGYSVSREKKESFPLTVTSAQKNPTAFYLCASRGLAGDINTGELFFGEGSRLTVL.

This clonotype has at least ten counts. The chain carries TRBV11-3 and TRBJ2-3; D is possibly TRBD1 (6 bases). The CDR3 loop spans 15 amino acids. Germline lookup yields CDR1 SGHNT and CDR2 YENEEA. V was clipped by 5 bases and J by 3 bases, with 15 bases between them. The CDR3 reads CASSRVGAGTDTQYF. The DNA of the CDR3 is TGTGCCAGCAGCCGTGTGGGGGCAGGAACAGATACGCAGTATTTT.

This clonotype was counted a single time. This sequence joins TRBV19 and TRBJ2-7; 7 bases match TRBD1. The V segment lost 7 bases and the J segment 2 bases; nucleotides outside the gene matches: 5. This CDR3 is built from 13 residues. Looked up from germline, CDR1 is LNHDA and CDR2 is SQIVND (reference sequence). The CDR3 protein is CASKEQGTYEQYF. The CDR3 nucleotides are TGTGCCAGTAAGGAACAGGGGACCTACGAGCAGTACTTC.

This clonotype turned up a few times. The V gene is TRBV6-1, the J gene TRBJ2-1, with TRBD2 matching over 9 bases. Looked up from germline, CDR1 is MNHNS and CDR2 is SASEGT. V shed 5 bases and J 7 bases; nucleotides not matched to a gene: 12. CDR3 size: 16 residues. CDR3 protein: CASSSGMGLAANEQFF. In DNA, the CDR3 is TGTGCCAGCAGTAGCGGTATGGGACTAGCAGCGAATGAGCAGTTCTTC.

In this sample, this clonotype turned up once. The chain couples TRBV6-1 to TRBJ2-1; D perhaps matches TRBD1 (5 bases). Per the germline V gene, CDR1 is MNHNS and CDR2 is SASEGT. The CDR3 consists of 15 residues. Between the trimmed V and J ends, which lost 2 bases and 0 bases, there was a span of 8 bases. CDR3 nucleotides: TGTGCCAGCAGTGAACAGGGATTCTCCTACAATGAGCAGTTCTTC. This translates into CASSEQGFSYNEQFF.

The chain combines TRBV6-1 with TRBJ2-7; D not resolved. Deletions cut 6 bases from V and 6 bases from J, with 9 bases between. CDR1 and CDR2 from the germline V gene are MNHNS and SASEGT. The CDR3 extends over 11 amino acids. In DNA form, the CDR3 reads TGTGCCAGCAGACAACAAGGCGAGCAGTACTTC. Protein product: CASRQQGEQYF.

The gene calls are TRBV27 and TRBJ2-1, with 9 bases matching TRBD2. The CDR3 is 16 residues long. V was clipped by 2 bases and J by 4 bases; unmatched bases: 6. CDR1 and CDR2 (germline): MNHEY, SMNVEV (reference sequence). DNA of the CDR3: TGTGCCAGCAGTTTAGTTAGCGGGAGTTTTTACAATGAGCAGTTCTTC. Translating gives CASSLVSGSFYNEQFF.

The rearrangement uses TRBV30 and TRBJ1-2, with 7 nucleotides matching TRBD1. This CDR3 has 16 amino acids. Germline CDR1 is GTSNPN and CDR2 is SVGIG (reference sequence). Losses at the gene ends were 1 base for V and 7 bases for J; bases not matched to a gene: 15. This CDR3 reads CAWSAFMSGGAGGYTF. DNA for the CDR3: TGTGCCTGGAGTGCGTTTATGTCAGGGGGAGCGGGTGGCTACACCTTC.

The CDR3 DNA follows: TGTGCCAGCATTGGGGACGGGGAGCTGTTTTTT. The encoded protein is CASIGDGELFF. The chain combines TRBV6-2 or TRBV6-3 with TRBJ2-2; D is undetermined. Deletions cut 7 bases from V and 7 bases from J, with 7 bases between. Germline V gives CDR1 MNHEY, CDR2 SVGEGT. CDR3 length: 11 amino acids.

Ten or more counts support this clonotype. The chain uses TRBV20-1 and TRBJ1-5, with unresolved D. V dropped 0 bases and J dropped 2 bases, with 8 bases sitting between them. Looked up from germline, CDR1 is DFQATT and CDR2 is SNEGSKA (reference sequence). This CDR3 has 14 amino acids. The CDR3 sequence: CSAREEAGNQPQHF. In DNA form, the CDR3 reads TGCAGTGCTAGAGAGGAGGCAGGCAATCAGCCCCAGCATTTT.